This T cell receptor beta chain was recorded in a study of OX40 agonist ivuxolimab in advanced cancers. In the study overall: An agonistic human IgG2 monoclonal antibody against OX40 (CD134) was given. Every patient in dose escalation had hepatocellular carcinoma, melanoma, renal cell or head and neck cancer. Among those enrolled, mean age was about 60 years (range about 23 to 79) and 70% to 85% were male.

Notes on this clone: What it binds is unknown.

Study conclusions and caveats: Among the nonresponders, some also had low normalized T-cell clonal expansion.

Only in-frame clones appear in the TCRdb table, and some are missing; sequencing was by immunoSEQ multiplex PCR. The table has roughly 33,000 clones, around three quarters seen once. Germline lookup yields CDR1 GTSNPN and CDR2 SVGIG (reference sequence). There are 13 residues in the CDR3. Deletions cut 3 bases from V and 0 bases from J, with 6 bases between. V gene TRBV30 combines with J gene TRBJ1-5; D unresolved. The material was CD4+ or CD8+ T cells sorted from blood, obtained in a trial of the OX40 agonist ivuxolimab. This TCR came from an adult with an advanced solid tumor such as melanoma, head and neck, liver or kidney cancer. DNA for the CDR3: TGTGCCTGGAGCCAGGATAGCAATCAGCCCCAGCATTTT. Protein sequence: CAWSQDSNQPQHF.